Sequencing of this TCR beta chain was carried out in a study of T cell changes during pregnancy in multiple sclerosis. Clones were read by immunoSEQ multiplex PCR, and TCRdb kept only the in-frame ones, dropping some. The data show fewer than 65,000 clones, more than 85% seen once. Per the germline V gene, CDR1 is SGHDT and CDR2 is YYEEEE. The CDR3 is 16 amino acids. The V segment lost 4 bases and the J segment 0 bases; nucleotides outside the gene matches: 5. Sequencing was performed on CD4+ T cells from peripheral blood mononuclear cells, taken after pregnancy. The receptor was isolated from a female donor with multiple sclerosis, enrolled in a pregnancy study. This chain connects TRBV5-6 to TRBJ2-1, with TRBD1 matching 9 bases. The CDR3 sequence is CASSPDRGSSYNEQFF. The CDR3 nucleotides read TGTGCCAGCAGCCCGGACAGGGGCAGCTCCTACAATGAGCAGTTCTTC.